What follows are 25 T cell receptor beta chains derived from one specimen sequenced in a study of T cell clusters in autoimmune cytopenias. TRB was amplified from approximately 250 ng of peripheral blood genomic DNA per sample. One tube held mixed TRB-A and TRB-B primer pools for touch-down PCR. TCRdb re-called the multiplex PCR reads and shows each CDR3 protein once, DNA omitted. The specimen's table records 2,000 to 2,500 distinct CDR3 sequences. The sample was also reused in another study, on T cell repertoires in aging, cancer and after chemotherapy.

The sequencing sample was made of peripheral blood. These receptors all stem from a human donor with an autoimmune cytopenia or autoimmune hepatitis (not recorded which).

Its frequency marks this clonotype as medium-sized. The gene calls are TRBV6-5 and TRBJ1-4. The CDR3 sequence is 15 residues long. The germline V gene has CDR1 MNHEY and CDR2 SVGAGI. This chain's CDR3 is CASSYSAAYNEKLFF.

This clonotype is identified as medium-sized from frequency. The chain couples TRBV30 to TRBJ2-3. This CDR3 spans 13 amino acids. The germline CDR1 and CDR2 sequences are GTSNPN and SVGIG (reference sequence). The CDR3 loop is CAWSGISTDTQYF.

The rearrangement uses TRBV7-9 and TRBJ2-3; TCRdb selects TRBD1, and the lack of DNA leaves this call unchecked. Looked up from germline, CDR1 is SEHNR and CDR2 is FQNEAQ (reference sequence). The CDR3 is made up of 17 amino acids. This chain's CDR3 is CASSSNRDRGQVDTQYF. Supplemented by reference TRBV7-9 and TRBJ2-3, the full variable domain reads DTGVSQNPRHKITKRGQNVTFRCDPISEHNRLYWYRQTLGQGPEFLTYFQNEAQLEKSRLLSDRFSAERPKGSFSTLEIQRTEQGDSAMYLCASSSNRDRGQVDTQYFGPGTRLTVL.

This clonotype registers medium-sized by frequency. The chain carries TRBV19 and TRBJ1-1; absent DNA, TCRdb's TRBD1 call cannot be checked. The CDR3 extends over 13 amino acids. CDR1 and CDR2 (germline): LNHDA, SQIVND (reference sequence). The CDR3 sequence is CAGRAGSGTEAFF.

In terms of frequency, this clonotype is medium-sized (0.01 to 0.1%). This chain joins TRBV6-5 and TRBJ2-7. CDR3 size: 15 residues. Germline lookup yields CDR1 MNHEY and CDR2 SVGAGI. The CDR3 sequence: CASREIAEGSYEQYF.

The CDR3 sequence is CASSVETVTLSTDTQYF. This chain links TRBV6-1 with TRBJ2-3; TCRdb returns TRBD1, unconfirmable since there is no DNA. The CDR3 is made up of 17 amino acids. Looked up from germline, CDR1 is MNHNS and CDR2 is SASEGT.

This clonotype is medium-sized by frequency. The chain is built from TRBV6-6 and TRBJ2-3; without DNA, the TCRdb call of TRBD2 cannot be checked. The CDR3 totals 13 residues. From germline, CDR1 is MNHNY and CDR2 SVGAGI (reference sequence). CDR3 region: CASRTSGGDTQYF.

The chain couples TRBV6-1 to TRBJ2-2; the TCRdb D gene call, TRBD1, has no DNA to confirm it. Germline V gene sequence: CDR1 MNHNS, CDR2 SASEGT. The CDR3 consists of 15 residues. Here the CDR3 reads CASEGGSLNTGELFF.

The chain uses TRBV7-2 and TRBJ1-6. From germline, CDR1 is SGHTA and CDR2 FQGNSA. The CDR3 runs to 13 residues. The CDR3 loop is CASSLAENSPLHF.

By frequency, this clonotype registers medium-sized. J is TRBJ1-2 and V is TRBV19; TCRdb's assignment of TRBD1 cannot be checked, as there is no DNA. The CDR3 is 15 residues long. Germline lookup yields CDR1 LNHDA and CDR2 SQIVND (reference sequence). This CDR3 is CASSMTGLGNYGYTF. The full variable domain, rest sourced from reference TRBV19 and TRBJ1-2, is DGGITQSPKYLFRKEGQNVTLSCEQNLNHDAMYWYRQDPGQGLRLIYYSQIVNDFQKGDIAEGYSVSREKKESFPLTVTSAQKNPTAFYLCASSMTGLGNYGYTFGSGTRLTVV.

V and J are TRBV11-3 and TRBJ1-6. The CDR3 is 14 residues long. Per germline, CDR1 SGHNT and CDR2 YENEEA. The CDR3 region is CASSLFGVGSPLHF.

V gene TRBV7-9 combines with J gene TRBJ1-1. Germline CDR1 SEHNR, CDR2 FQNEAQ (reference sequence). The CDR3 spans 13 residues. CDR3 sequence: CASSPTLGLEAFF.

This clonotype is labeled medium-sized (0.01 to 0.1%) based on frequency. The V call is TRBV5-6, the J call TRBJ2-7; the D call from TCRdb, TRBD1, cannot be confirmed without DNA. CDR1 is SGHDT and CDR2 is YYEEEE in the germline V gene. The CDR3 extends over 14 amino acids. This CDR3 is CASSTGQFLYEQYF.

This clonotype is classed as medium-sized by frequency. The CDR3 reads CASSFWRRDEQYF. The V call is TRBV12-3 or TRBV12-4, the J call TRBJ2-7; lacking DNA, the TRBD2 call made by TCRdb goes unchecked. CDR3 length: 13 amino acids.

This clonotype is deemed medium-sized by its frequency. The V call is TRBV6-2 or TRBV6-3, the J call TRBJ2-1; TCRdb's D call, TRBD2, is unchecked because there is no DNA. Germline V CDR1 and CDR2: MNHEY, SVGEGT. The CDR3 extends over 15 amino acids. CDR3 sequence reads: CASSLLAGGPDEQFF.

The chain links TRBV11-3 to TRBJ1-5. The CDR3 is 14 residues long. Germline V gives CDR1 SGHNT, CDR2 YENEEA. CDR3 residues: CASSLVPGDQPQHF.

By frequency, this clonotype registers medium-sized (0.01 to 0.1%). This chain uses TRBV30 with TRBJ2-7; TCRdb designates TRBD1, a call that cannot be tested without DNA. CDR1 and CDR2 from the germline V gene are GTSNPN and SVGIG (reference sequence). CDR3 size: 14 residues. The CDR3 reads CAWSPDRGNYEQYF. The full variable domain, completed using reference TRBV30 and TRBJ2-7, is SQTIHQWPATLVQPVGSPLSLECTVEGTSNPNLYWYRQAAGRGLQLLFYSVGIGQISSEVPQNLSASRPQDRQFILSSKKLLLSDSGFYLCAWSPDRGNYEQYFGPGTRLTVT.

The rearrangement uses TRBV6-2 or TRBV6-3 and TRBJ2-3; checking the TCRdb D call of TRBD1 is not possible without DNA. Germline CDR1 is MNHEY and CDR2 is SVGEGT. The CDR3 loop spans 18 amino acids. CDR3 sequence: CASSYSGTILESTDTQYF.

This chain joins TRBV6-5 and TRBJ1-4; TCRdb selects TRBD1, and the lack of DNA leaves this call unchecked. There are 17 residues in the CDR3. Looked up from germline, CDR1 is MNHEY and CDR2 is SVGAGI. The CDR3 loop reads CASSESGGGGAREKLFF.

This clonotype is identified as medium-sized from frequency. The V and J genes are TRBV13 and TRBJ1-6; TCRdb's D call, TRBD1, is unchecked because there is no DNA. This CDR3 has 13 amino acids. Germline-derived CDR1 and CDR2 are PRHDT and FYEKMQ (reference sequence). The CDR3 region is CASSFGQGAVLHF.

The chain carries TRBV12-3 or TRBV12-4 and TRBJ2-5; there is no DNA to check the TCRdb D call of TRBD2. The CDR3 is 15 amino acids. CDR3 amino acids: CASSLNVLAGGEQYF.

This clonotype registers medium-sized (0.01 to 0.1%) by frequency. The CDR3 sequence is CAWSGGRGTGELFF. This chain uses TRBV30 with TRBJ2-2. CDR3 length: 14 amino acids. Germline CDR1 reads GTSNPN; CDR2 reads SVGIG (reference sequence).

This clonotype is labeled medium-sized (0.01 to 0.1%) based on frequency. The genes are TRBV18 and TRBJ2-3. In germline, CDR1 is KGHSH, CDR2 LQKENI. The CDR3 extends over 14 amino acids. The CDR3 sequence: CASSSLASTDTQYF. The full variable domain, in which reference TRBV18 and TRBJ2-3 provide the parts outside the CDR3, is NAGVMQNPRHLVRRRGQEARLRCSPMKGHSHVYWYRQLPEEGLKFMVYLQKENIIDESGMPKERFSAEFPKEGPSILRIQQVVRGDSAAYFCASSSLASTDTQYFGPGTRLTVL.

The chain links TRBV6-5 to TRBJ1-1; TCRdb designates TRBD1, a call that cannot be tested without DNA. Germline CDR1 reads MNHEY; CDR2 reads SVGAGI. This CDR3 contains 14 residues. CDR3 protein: CASSYSSPGPEAFF.

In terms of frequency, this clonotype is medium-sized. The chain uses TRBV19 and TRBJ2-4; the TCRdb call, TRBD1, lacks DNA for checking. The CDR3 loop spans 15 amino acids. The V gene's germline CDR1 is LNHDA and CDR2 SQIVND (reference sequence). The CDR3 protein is CASSTLVVGQNIQYF. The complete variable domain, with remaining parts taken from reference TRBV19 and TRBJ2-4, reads DGGITQSPKYLFRKEGQNVTLSCEQNLNHDAMYWYRQDPGQGLRLIYYSQIVNDFQKGDIAEGYSVSREKKESFPLTVTSAQKNPTAFYLCASSTLVVGQNIQYFGAGTRLSVL.